This TCR beta chain appears in the sequencing data of a study of T cells in Graves' hyperthyroidism and ophthalmopathy. Across 18 months, stable Graves' hyperthyroidism was marked by no progression to ophthalmopathy. The CDR3 is 13 residues long. Germline V gene data show CDR1 as ENHRY and CDR2 as SYGVKD. Trimming pared 4 bases from V and 5 bases from J, leaving 11 bases between. Amplification of TCR beta CDR3 regions was performed using RNA transcripts as template. During a first-round RT-PCR of the TCR CDR3, the HTBI primer set was used. TCRdb reprocessed the multiplex PCR reads via MiXCR and lists one record per CDR3 protein. The table includes hundreds of thousands of distinct CDR3 sequences, about two fifths detected once.

The TCR was taken from a man between 18 and 35 years old with Graves' hyperthyroidism. What was sequenced was blood. The chain is built from TRBV10-3 and TRBJ2-5; maybe TRBD1 (6 bases). The CDR3 DNA sequence: TGTGCCATCAGTGCCGACAGGTCGGAGACCCAGTACTTC. Its translation: CAISADRSETQYF.